This T cell receptor beta chain was identified during a study of blood T cell repertoires in COVID-19. Study in general: COVID-19 samples collected from the United States, Italy and Spain covered acute and convalescent phases. Nucleic acid was either cDNA or gDNA, and it came from T cells, B-cell-depleted T cells, or PBMCs.

Methods used by the authors: Amplification of reference gene primers provided the estimated nucleated cell counts. Profiling relied on immunoSEQ multiplex PCR, and the TCRdb table lists in-frame clones only, not all of them. D and trimming were read from the DNA, whereas the V and J calls and clone size are those reported in that table. The table has about 87,000 clones, about 85% seen once. This receptor was identified in a woman in her 70s with acute or convalescent COVID-19. Sequences were obtained from peripheral blood.

This CDR3 reads CASSLFRDRAGYTF. The CDR3 DNA reads TGTGCCAGCAGTTTATTTAGGGACAGGGCTGGCTACACCTTC. This chain connects TRBV28 to TRBJ1-2, with TRBD1 identical over 9 bases. Germline loops: CDR1 MDHEN, CDR2 SYDVKM. Trimming cost V 1 base and J 7 bases; bases outside gene matches: 4. The CDR3 spans 14 residues.